A single sample is the source of the 6 T cell receptor beta chains below, sequenced in a study of T cell responses to AZD1222 COVID-19 vaccine. Assay used: immunoSEQ multiplex PCR; TCRdb lists only in-frame clones, some missing. The sample lists about 200,000 clones, under 95% occurring once. This material consisted of peripheral blood, taken 28 days after the second AZD1222 dose. These receptors all stem from an adult who received the AZD1222 COVID-19 vaccine.

This rearrangement joins TRBV7-9 to TRBJ1-5, with D perhaps matching TRBD1 (6 bases). This CDR3 has 16 residues. Between the trimmed V and J ends, which lost 4 bases and 2 bases, there was a span of 15 bases. The V gene's germline CDR1 is SEHNR and CDR2 FQNEAQ (reference sequence). The CDR3 loop reads CASSSGQSGGNQPQHF. The CDR3 DNA sequence: TGTGCCAGCAGCTCCGGACAGTCTGGGGGCAATCAGCCCCAGCATTTT.

The chain links TRBV5-1 to TRBJ1-2; 7 bases are shared with TRBD1. V lost 0 bases and J lost 2; bases outside the gene matches: 13. Germline-derived CDR1 and CDR2 are SGHRS and YFSETQ. This CDR3 is 18 amino acids long. The chain's CDR3 is CASSLVERTGLTNYGYTF. In DNA form, the CDR3 reads TGCGCCAGCAGCTTGGTGGAAAGGACAGGACTGACCAACTATGGCTACACCTTC.

The V call is TRBV5-1, the J call TRBJ2-5; 10 positions agree with TRBD1. J gave up 5 bases and V 5 bases, and 9 bases lay outside the gene matches. Looked up from germline, CDR1 is SGHRS and CDR2 is YFSETQ. The CDR3 sequence is 15 residues long. This CDR3 is CASRSGQGTLETQYF. CDR3 nucleotides: TGCGCCAGCAGGTCGGGACAGGGGACGTTGGAGACCCAGTACTTC.

About this clone: In the same sample, other DNA sequences code for this CDR3. This sequence joins TRBV18 and TRBJ1-1; D not certain. The length of the CDR3 is 14 residues. Trimming cost V 1 base and J 1 base, with 7 bases left between them. From germline, CDR1 is KGHSH and CDR2 LQKENI. CDR3 coding DNA: TGTGCCAGCTCACCACTGACGGGGAACACTGAAGCTTTCTTT. Residues: CASSPLTGNTEAFF.

The chain links TRBV9 to TRBJ2-3; perhaps TRBD2 as D (7 bases). Trimming shortened V by 4 bases and J by 0 bases, and 18 bases separated the two germline ends. The CDR3 runs 17 residues. The germline V gene encodes CDR1 SGDLS and CDR2 YYNGEE. CDR3 bases: TGTGCCAGCAGCACCCGGGGGGCCCTCCGGAGCACAGATACGCAGTATTTT. Encoded protein: CASSTRGALRSTDTQYF.

This sequence joins TRBV5-4 and TRBJ2-5; no clear D. Trimming stripped 1 base from V and 5 bases from J, with 9 bases between. The CDR3 spans 13 residues. Germline V gene data show CDR1 as SGHNT and CDR2 as YYREEE (reference sequence). The CDR3 protein is CASSLYRWETQYF. In nucleotides, the CDR3 is TGTGCCAGCAGCTTGTATCGTTGGGAGACCCAGTACTTC.